The source of this TCR beta chain is a study of glioma-infiltrating T cells. General study points: Gliomas, especially low-grade, showed above-expected tissue-blood divergence; non-neoplastic patients showed below. Tissue and blood shared very few CDR3 sequences.

The iRepertoire nested amplicon-rescue multiplex PCR amplified TCR alpha and beta CDR3s from RNA. For one-step reverse transcription and amplification, 100-400 ng of tissue mRNA or PBMC total RNA was used. Each CDR3 protein gets one entry after TCRdb re-called the multiplex PCR reads with MiXCR. The sample consists of 150,000 to 200,000 distinct CDR3 sequences, roughly a third of them appearing once. The CDR3 totals 14 residues. The germline V gene encodes CDR1 MNHEY and CDR2 SVGAGI. Trimming removed 2 bases at V and 1 base at J, with 8 bases between. This clonotype was recorded at least ten times. Its cognate antigen is unknown.

The J gene is TRBJ1-1, the V gene TRBV6-5, with D unresolved. The source is a human donor with low-grade glioma or glioblastoma, undergoing nonglioma brain surgery, or in good health (not recorded which). The specimen sequenced was glioma tissue, nonneoplastic brain tissue, or PBMCs (not recorded which). The CDR3 is CASSYNEWNTEAFF. The CDR3 nucleotides are TGTGCCAGCAGTTACAACGAATGGAACACTGAAGCTTTCTTT.